This TCR beta chain comes out of a study of T-cell reconstitution after alpha-beta-depleted transplantation in children. This clonotype was observed many times. Germline CDR1 reads MNHEY; CDR2 reads SVGEGT. The CDR3 covers 14 residues. Trimming cost V 2 bases and J 2 bases, with 10 bases left between them. Preparing the TCRbeta library involved the use of unique molecular identifiers. TCRdb reprocessed the PCR reads with MiXCR, giving one entry per CDR3 protein. This sample has some 340,000 distinct CDR3 sequences, with about 9.4% found just once. V usage is TRBV6-2 or TRBV6-3 and J usage is TRBJ2-7; D call uncertain. The material sequenced was PBMCs from the stem cell graft donor, taken from the stem cell graft. The clonotype originates from a human donor who donated a stem cell graft to a child with acute lymphoblastic leukemia. CDR3 region: CASSYGGFTYEQYF. The CDR3, as DNA: TGTGCCAGCAGTTACGGTGGTTTTACCTACGAGCAGTACTTC.